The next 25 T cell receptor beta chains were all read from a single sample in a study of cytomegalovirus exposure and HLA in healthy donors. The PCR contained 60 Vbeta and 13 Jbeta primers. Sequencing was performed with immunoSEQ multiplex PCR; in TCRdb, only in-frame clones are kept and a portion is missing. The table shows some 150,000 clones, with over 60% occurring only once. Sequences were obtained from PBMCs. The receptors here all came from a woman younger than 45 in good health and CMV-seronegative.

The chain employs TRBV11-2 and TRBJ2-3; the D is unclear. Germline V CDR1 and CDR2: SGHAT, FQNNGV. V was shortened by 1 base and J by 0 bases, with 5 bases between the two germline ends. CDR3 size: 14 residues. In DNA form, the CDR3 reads TGTGCCAGCAGCTTAGGGCACAGCACAGATACGCAGTATTTT. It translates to CASSLGHSTDTQYF.

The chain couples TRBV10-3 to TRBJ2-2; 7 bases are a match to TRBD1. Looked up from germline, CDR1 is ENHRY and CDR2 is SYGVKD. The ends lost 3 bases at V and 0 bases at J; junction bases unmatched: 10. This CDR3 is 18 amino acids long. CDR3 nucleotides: TGTGCCATCAGTGAATTTAGACAGGGCAGCTCGAACACCGGGGAGCTGTTTTTT. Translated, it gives CAISEFRQGSSNTGELFF.

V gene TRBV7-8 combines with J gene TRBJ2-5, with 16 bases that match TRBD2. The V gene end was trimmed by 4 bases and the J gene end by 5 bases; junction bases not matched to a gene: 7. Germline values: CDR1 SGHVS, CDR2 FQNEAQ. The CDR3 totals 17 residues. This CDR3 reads CASSSGTSGRAVETQYF. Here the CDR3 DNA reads TGTGCCAGCAGCTCGGGGACTAGCGGGAGGGCAGTGGAGACCCAGTACTTC.

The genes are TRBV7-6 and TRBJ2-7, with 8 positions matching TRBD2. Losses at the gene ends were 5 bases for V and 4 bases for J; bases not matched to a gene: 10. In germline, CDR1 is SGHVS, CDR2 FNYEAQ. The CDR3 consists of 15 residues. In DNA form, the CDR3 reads TGTGCCAGCAGCGCCGAACAGCGCGGGGGGTACGAGCAGTACTTC. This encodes CASSAEQRGGYEQYF.

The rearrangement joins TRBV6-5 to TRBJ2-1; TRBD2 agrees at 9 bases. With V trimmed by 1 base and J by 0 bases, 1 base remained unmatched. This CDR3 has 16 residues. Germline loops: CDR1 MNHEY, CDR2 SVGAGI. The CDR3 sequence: CASSYYSGSSYNEQFF. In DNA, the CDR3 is TGTGCCAGCAGTTACTATAGCGGGAGCTCCTACAATGAGCAGTTCTTC.

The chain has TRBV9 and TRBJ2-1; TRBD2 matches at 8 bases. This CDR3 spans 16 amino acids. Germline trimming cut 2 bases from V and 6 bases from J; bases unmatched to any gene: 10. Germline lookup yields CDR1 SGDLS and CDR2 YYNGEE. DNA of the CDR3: TGTGCCAGCAGCGTTACCGGGACTAGGATCGTCAATGAGCAGTTCTTC. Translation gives CASSVTGTRIVNEQFF.

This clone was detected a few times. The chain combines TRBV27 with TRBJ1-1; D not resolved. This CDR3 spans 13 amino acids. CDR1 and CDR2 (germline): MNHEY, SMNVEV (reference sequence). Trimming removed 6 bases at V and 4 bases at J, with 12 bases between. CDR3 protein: CASRPGGLTEAFF. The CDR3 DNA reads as TGTGCCAGCAGGCCAGGAGGACTCACTGAAGCTTTCTTT.

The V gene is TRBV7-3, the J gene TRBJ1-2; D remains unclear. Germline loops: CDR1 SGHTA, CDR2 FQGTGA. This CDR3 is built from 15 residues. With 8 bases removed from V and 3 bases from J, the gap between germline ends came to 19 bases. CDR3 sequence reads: CASAVAGGGDYGYTF. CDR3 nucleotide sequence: TGTGCCAGCGCCGTGGCGGGTGGAGGAGACTATGGCTACACCTTC.

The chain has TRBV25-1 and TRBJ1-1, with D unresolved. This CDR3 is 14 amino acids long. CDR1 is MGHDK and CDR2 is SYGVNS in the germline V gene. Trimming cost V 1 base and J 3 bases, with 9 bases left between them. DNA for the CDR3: TGTGCCAGCAGTGAATCGGCGGTACACACTGAAGCTTTCTTT. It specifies CASSESAVHTEAFF.

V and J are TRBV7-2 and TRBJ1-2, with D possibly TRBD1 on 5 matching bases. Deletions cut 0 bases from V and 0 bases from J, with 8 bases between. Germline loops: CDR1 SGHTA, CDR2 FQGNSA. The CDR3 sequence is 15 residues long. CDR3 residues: CASSLAGQANYGYTF. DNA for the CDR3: TGTGCCAGCAGCTTAGCAGGACAAGCTAACTATGGCTACACCTTC. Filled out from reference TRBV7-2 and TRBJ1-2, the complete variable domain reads GAGVSQSPSNKVTEKGKDVELRCDPISGHTALYWYRQSLGQGLEFLIYFQGNSAPDKSGLPSDRFSAERTGGSVSTLTIQRTQQEDSAVYLCASSLAGQANYGYTFGSGTRLTVV.

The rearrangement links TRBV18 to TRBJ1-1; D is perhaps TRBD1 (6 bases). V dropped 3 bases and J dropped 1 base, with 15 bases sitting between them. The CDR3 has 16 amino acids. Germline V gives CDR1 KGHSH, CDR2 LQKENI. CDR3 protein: CASSPQSTGTNTEAFF. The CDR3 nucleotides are TGTGCCAGCTCACCTCAGAGTACAGGGACGAACACTGAAGCTTTCTTT.

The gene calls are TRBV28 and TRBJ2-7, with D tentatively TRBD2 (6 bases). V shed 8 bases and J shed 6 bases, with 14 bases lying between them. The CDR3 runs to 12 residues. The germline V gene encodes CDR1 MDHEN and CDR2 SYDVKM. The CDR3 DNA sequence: TGTGCCAGCTCTAGCGTTGGGAGCGAGCAGTACTTC. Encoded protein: CASSSVGSEQYF.

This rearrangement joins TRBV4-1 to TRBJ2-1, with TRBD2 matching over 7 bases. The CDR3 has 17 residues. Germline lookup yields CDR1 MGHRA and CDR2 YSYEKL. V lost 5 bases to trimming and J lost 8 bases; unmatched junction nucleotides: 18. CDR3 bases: TGCGCCAGCAGCTCTCGGGGGAGGGCAGGGAGTTACCATGAGCAGTTCTTC. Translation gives CASSSRGRAGSYHEQFF.

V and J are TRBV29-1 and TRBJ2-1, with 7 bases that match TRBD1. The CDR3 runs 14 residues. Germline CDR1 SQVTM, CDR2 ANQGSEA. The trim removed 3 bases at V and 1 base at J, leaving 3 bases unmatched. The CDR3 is CSVDRQGSYNEQFF. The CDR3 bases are TGCAGCGTTGATCGACAGGGATCCTACAATGAGCAGTTCTTC.

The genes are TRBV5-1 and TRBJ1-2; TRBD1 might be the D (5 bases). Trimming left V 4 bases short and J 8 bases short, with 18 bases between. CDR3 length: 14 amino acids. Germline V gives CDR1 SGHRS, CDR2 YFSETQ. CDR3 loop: CASSPGGGKKGYTF. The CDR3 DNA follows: TGCGCCAGCAGCCCGGGCGGGGGTAAGAAAGGCTACACCTTC.

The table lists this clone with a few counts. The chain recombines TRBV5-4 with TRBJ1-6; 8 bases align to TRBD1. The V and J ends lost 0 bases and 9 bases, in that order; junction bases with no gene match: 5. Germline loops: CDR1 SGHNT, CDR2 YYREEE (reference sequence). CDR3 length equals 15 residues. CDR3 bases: TGTGCCAGCAGCTTGGAGGACAGGGAAAGTTCACCCCTCCACTTT. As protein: CASSLEDRESSPLHF.

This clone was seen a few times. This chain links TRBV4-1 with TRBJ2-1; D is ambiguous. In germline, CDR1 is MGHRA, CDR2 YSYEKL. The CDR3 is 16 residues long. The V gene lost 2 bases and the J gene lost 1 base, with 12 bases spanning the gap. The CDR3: CASSQLSLSSYNEQFF. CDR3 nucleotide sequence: TGCGCCAGCAGCCAATTGTCTCTATCATCCTACAATGAGCAGTTCTTC.

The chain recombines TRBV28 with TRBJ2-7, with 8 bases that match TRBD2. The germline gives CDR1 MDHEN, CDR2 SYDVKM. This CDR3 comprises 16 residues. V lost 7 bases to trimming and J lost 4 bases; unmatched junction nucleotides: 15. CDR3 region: CASTPTGGVAGYEQYF. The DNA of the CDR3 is TGTGCCAGCACCCCAACGGGAGGGGTTGCGGGGTACGAGCAGTACTTC.

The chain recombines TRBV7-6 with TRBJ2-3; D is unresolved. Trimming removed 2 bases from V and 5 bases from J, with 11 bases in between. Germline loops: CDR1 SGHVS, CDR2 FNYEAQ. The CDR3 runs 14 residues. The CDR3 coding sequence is TGTGCCAGCAGCTTACGCGAACGGGTAGATACGCAGTATTTT. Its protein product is CASSLRERVDTQYF.

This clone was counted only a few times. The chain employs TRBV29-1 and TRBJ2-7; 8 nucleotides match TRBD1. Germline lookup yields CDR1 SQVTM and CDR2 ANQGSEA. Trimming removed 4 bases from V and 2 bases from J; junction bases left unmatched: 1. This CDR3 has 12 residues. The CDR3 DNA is TGCAGCGTTGGGACAGGGACCTACGAGCAGTACTTC. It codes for CSVGTGTYEQYF.

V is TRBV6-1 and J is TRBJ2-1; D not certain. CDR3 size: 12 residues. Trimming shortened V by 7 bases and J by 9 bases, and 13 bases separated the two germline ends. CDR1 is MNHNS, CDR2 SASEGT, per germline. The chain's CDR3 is CASKRFASEQFF. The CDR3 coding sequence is TGTGCCAGCAAAAGATTTGCCAGTGAGCAGTTCTTC.

The chain's CDR3 is CASSSLAGYYNEQFF. CDR3 sequence (DNA): TGTGCCAGCAGTTCGTTAGCGGGGTACTACAATGAGCAGTTCTTC. The genes are TRBV27 and TRBJ2-1; 8 nucleotides line up with TRBD2. The CDR3 consists of 15 residues. CDR1 is MNHEY and CDR2 is SMNVEV in the germline V gene (reference sequence). V trimming: 4 bases; J trimming: 3 bases; junction bases outside the gene matches: 5.

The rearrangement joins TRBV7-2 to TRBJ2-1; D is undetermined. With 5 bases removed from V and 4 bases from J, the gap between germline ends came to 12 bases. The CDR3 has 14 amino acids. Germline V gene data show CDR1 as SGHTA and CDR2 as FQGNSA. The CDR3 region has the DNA TGTGCCAGCAGCCCCCGAGGCCGATACAATGAGCAGTTCTTC. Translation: CASSPRGRYNEQFF.

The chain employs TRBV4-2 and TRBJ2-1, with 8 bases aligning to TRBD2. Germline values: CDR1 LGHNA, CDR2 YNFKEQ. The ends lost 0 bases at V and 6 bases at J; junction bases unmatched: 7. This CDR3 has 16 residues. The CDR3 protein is CASSQDMREVRNEQFF. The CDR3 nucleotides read TGTGCCAGCAGCCAAGACATGCGGGAGGTGCGCAATGAGCAGTTCTTC.

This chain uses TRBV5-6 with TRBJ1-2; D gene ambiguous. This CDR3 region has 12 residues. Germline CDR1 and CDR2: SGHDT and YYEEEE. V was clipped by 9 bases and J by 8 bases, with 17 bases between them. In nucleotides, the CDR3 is TGTGCCACGACCACTTCGGGAGGGGGCTACACCTTC. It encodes CATTTSGGGYTF. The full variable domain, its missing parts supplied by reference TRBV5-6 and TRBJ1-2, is DAGVTQSPTHLIKTRGQQVTLRCSPKSGHDTVSWYQQALGQGPQFIFQYYEEEERQRGNFPDRFSGHQFPNYSSELNVNALLLGDSALYLCATTTSGGGYTFGSGTRLTVV.